The 4 T cell receptor beta chains given below trace back to one sample, sequenced in a study of T cell repertoires in cytomegalovirus infection. Each CDR3 protein gets one entry after TCRdb re-called the reads with MiXCR. The sample gives some 940,000 distinct CDR3 sequences, around a third of which show up once; over 11% is in the top ten. No cognate antigen is known for these TCRs. The sequencing used cultured CD8+ T cells from PBMCs, collected from culture after CMV antigen stimulation. Receptor source: a human donor in good health (CMV status not recorded). Some clones in this sample may be carry-over from other donors' samples.

Points on this clonotype: The junction departs from the called germline gene at one end, perhaps through a read error. The chain links TRBV9 to TRBJ2-1; no firm D call. The CDR3 is 13 amino acids. The germline V gene has CDR1 SGDLS and CDR2 YYNGEE. The CDR3 sequence: CASSVGSYDEQFF. For the CDR3, the DNA is TGTGCCAGCAGCGTAGGCAGCTACGATGAGCAGTTCTTC.

Comment on this clonotype: The junction does not match germline at one end; this may be a read error. This chain connects TRBV6-2 or TRBV6-3 to TRBJ1-5; tentatively, D is TRBD1 (6 bases). The length of the CDR3 is 15 residues. In germline, CDR1 is MNHEY, CDR2 SVGEGT. The CDR3 DNA is TGTGCCAGCAGTTACGAGACAGGAATCAATCAGTCCCAGCATTTT. Translating gives CASSYETGINQSQHF.

The chain combines TRBV7-6 with TRBJ2-3, with D possibly TRBD2 on 5 matching bases. V was cut by 4 bases and J by 14 bases, with 13 bases left in between. CDR1 SGHVS and CDR2 FNYEAQ come from the germline V gene. The CDR3 covers 11 residues. Here the CDR3 DNA reads TGTGCCAGCAGCTCCAGGACTTCGCTGTATTTT. Its protein is CASSSRTSLYF.

This clonotype appeared a few times. The genes are TRBV12-3 or TRBV12-4 and TRBJ2-1, with TRBD1 matching 9 bases. V gave up 1 base and J gave up 2 bases; unmatched junction bases: 6. This CDR3 has 17 residues. The CDR3 region has the DNA TGTGCCAGCAGTTTAGTGTTGCGGACAGGGGCCTACAATGAGCAGTTCTTC. Residues: CASSLVLRTGAYNEQFF.